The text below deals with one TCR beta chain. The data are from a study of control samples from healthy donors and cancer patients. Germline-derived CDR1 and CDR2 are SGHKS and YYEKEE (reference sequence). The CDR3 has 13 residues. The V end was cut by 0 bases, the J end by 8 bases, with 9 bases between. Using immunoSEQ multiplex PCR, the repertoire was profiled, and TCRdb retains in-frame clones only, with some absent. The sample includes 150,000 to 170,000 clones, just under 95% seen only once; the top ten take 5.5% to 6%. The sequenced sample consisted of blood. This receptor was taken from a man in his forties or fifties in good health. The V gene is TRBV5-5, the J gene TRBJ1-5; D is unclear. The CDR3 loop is CASSLAPSEPQHF. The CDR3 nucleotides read TGTGCCAGCAGCTTGGCGCCCAGCGAGCCCCAGCATTTT.